Listed below are T cell receptor beta chains from one sample, sequenced in a study of T cell repertoires in cytomegalovirus infection. From the reads, TCRdb called clonotypes with MiXCR, one entry per CDR3 protein. The data hold roughly 120,000 distinct CDR3 sequences, with over 25% observed a single time. What these receptors recognize is not known. Sequencing was performed on CD8+ T cells from cultured PBMCs, taken from culture after CMV antigen stimulation. The receptor set was obtained from a human donor in good health (CMV status not recorded). Some clones in this sample may be carry-over from other donors' samples. CDR3s include the opening cysteine and the closing phenylalanine or tryptophan. The order of the fields is CDR3 length, V gene, J gene, CDR3 protein.

cdr3_length: 14
v_call: TRBV20-1
j_call: TRBJ2-7
cdr3_aa: CSAAAGDFSYEQYF

cdr3_length: 15
v_call: TRBV4-3
j_call: TRBJ1-1
cdr3_aa: CASSQSLRLNTEAFF

cdr3_length: 14
v_call: TRBV4-1
j_call: TRBJ2-7
cdr3_aa: CASSQRAFPYEQYF

cdr3_length: 14
v_call: TRBV27
j_call: TRBJ1-2
cdr3_aa: CASSSLGESYGYTF

cdr3_length: 15
v_call: TRBV19
j_call: TRBJ1-1
cdr3_aa: CASSRGVGMNTEAFF

cdr3_length: 13
v_call: TRBV3-1
j_call: TRBJ2-1
cdr3_aa: CASSRPSSPEQFF

cdr3_length: 19
v_call: TRBV13
j_call: TRBJ2-1
cdr3_aa: CASSQRGGLAGGAYNEQFF

cdr3_length: 15
v_call: TRBV27
j_call: TRBJ2-1
cdr3_aa: CTSNLQGASHNEQFF

cdr3_length: 14
v_call: TRBV6-5
j_call: TRBJ2-2
cdr3_aa: CASSYRDNTGELFF

cdr3_length: 12
v_call: TRBV24-1
j_call: TRBJ2-3
cdr3_aa: CATSGNTDTQYF

cdr3_length: 15
v_call: TRBV6-1
j_call: TRBJ1-1
cdr3_aa: CASSQGTGGIFEAFF

cdr3_length: 14
v_call: TRBV12-3/TRBV12-4
j_call: TRBJ2-7
cdr3_aa: CASSPTGTGGEQYF

cdr3_length: 16
v_call: TRBV28
j_call: TRBJ2-7
cdr3_aa: CASSFGVTGLSYEQYF

cdr3_length: 13
v_call: TRBV6-2/TRBV6-3
j_call: TRBJ2-3
cdr3_aa: CASSWTSGHTQYF

cdr3_length: 15
v_call: TRBV27
j_call: TRBJ2-5
cdr3_aa: CASSLGQGASETQYF

cdr3_length: 16
v_call: TRBV12-3/TRBV12-4
j_call: TRBJ1-5
cdr3_aa: CASSYLTGGRNQPQHF

cdr3_length: 12
v_call: TRBV29-1
j_call: TRBJ2-7
cdr3_aa: CSVELGTYEQYF

cdr3_length: 14
v_call: TRBV12-3/TRBV12-4
j_call: TRBJ2-5
cdr3_aa: CASSRQETQETQYF

cdr3_length: 14
v_call: TRBV7-2
j_call: TRBJ2-7
cdr3_aa: CASSLDPGPYEQYF

cdr3_length: 12
v_call: TRBV5-4
j_call: TRBJ2-3
cdr3_aa: CASSFPREFQYF

cdr3_length: 15
v_call: TRBV6-1
j_call: TRBJ2-7
cdr3_aa: CASSEPTSGVYEQYF

cdr3_length: 14
v_call: TRBV27
j_call: TRBJ2-5
cdr3_aa: CASSLLGVGETQYF